A single sample gave rise to the 23 T cell receptor beta chains below, sequenced in a study of T cell repertoires in cytomegalovirus infection. TCRdb recomputed calls from the reads with MiXCR, one row per CDR3 protein. The sample carries fewer than 1,000,000 distinct CDR3 sequences, more than 25% recorded once. No antigen is known for these receptors. This sample comprised cultured CD8+ T cells from PBMCs, obtained from culture after CMV antigen stimulation. These receptors were collected from a human donor in good health (CMV status not recorded). Some clones in this sample may be carry-over from other donors' samples.

This clonotype came up a few times. The chain combines TRBV27 with TRBJ1-2; no clear D gene. V was trimmed by 5 bases and J by 4 bases, leaving 20 bases between them. Germline loops: CDR1 MNHEY, CDR2 SMNVEV (reference sequence). The CDR3 loop spans 16 amino acids. The CDR3 region has the DNA TGTGCCAGCAGTCCCTCGTCCGGAGAAGTGGGCTATGGCTACACCTTC. It encodes CASSPSSGEVGYGYTF.

This clonotype was counted only a few times. The rearrangement joins TRBV6-8 to TRBJ2-7; 7 nucleotides agree with TRBD1. The CDR3 extends over 16 amino acids. Germline trimming cut 5 bases from V and 1 base from J; bases unmatched to any gene: 11. CDR1 and CDR2 (germline): MNHGY, SAAAGT. The CDR3 is CASSLNLGTESYEQYF. For the CDR3, the DNA is TGTGCCAGCAGTCTCAACCTGGGGACAGAATCCTACGAGCAGTACTTC.

The rearrangement joins TRBV7-9 to TRBJ2-1; 8 nucleotides align to TRBD1. Germline V lookup: CDR1 SEHNR, CDR2 FQNEAQ (reference sequence). The CDR3 contains 16 residues. V lost 2 bases, J lost 2 bases, and 5 bases stayed unmatched. CDR3 protein: CASSLNKGQAYNEQFF. The CDR3, as DNA: TGTGCCAGCAGCTTAAACAAGGGACAGGCCTACAATGAGCAGTTCTTC.

The chain couples TRBV12-3 or TRBV12-4 to TRBJ2-7, with D possibly TRBD1 on 6 matching bases. This CDR3 spans 13 amino acids. V gave up 4 bases and J gave up 3 bases, with 10 bases separating them. The CDR3 coding sequence is TGTGCCAGCAGTTGGACAGCCAACTACGAGCAGTACTTC. It specifies CASSWTANYEQYF.

This clonotype was recorded a few times. The chain links TRBV15 to TRBJ2-1; 7 bases align to TRBD2. The junction had 5 bases not matched to a gene; V was cut back by 4 bases and J by 2 bases. Germline assignment: CDR1 LNHNV and CDR2 YYDKDF (reference sequence). CDR3 length equals 15 residues. The CDR3 spells CATSTAGDPYNEQFF. The DNA for the CDR3 is TGTGCCACCAGCACCGCGGGGGACCCCTACAATGAGCAGTTCTTC.

This clonotype occurred a few times. The chain uses TRBV6-5 and TRBJ2-2, with 7 bases matching TRBD1. Per germline, CDR1 MNHEY and CDR2 SVGAGI. Germline trimming cut 2 bases from V and 3 bases from J; bases unmatched to any gene: 3. The CDR3 extends over 15 amino acids. CDR3 bases: TGTGCCAGCAGTTACACGACAGGGTACACCGGGGAGCTGTTTTTT. As protein: CASSYTTGYTGELFF.

This clonotype has at least ten counts. This rearrangement joins TRBV7-9 to TRBJ1-2; the D is unclear. Deletions cut 6 bases from V and 4 bases from J, with 15 bases between. Germline V CDR1 and CDR2: SEHNR, FQNEAQ (reference sequence). The CDR3 runs to 14 residues. CDR3 residues: CASSRGGYGYGYTF. The DNA for the CDR3 is TGTGCCAGCAGTAGAGGAGGGTATGGCTATGGCTACACCTTC.

The chain recombines TRBV7-9 with TRBJ1-1; TRBD1 matches at 10 bases. The length of the CDR3 is 18 residues. The trim removed 5 bases at V and 1 base at J, leaving 13 bases unmatched. Germline-derived CDR1 and CDR2 are SEHNR and FQNEAQ (reference sequence). DNA for the CDR3: TGTGCCAGCAGCACCAGGACAGGGGGGGTACCTGCGAACACTGAAGCTTTCTTT. This translates into CASSTRTGGVPANTEAFF. The variable domain in full, with the rest retrieved from reference TRBV7-9 and TRBJ1-1, is DTGVSQNPRHKITKRGQNVTFRCDPISEHNRLYWYRQTLGQGPEFLTYFQNEAQLEKSRLLSDRFSAERPKGSFSTLEIQRTEQGDSAMYLCASSTRTGGVPANTEAFFGQGTRLTVV.

V is TRBV19 and J is TRBJ2-7, with TRBD2 identical over 13 bases. V shed 6 bases, J shed 4 bases, and the junction held 9 bases outside the gene matches. Per germline, CDR1 LNHDA and CDR2 SQIVND (reference sequence). The CDR3 totals 16 residues. The CDR3 is CASSQTSGGPRYEQYF. CDR3 bases: TGTGCCAGTAGCCAGACTAGCGGGGGGCCAAGATACGAGCAGTACTTC.

V gene TRBV27 combines with J gene TRBJ2-1; 8 bases map to TRBD2. The CDR3 sequence is 16 residues long. J lost 4 bases, V lost 7 bases, and 12 bases had no gene match. Germline assignment: CDR1 MNHEY and CDR2 SMNVEV (reference sequence). The CDR3 reads CASTYWSGGNYNEQFF. In nucleotides, the CDR3 is TGTGCCAGCACCTACTGGAGCGGGGGCAATTACAATGAGCAGTTCTTC.

This chain uses TRBV28 with TRBJ2-5, with TRBD2 matching over 8 bases. The CDR3 extends over 16 amino acids. Germline CDR1 reads MDHEN; CDR2 reads SYDVKM. Trimming removed 5 bases from V and 5 bases from J; junction bases left unmatched: 13. This CDR3 is CASSTLARGAGETQYF. In DNA form, the CDR3 reads TGTGCCAGCAGTACCCTTGCGCGGGGGGCCGGCGAGACCCAGTACTTC.

This clonotype was seen a few times. This chain uses TRBV7-6 with TRBJ2-7; tentative D call: TRBD2 (6 bases). The CDR3 has 14 amino acids. The germline V and J ends were trimmed by 1 base and 3 bases, with 10 bases remaining between them. The germline V gene has CDR1 SGHVS and CDR2 FNYEAQ. The CDR3 coding sequence is TGTGCCAGCAGCTTAGGCCCCGGGGGCTACGAGCAGTACTTC. The encoded protein is CASSLGPGGYEQYF.

This rearrangement joins TRBV10-3 to TRBJ2-7; 9 bases line up with TRBD1. With V trimmed by 8 bases and J by 0 bases, 11 bases remained unmatched. Per the germline V gene, CDR1 is ENHRY and CDR2 is SYGVKD. This CDR3 comprises 16 residues. The CDR3 sequence: CAIGGTGTGSSYEQYV. The DNA of the CDR3 is TGTGCCATCGGGGGAACCGGGACAGGGAGCTCCTACGAGCAGTACGTC.

The chain couples TRBV4-1 to TRBJ2-4, with D perhaps matching TRBD2 (6 bases). The V and J ends lost 1 base and 8 bases respectively, with 15 bases between them. This CDR3 contains 15 residues. CDR1 is MGHRA, CDR2 YSYEKL, per germline. CDR3 coding DNA: TGCGCCAGCAGCCAAGGGCGTAGGTCGGGGGACATTCAGTACTTC. It is translated as CASSQGRRSGDIQYF.

This clonotype was found a few times. The J gene is TRBJ1-1, the V gene TRBV19; TRBD1 matches 9 bases. CDR3 length: 14 amino acids. CDR1 and CDR2 from the germline V gene are LNHDA and SQIVND (reference sequence). The J segment lost 0 bases and the V segment lost 8 bases, leaving 4 bases of the junction unmatched. The CDR3 spells CASGTGYMNTEAFF. In DNA, the CDR3 is TGTGCCAGTGGGACAGGGTACATGAACACTGAAGCTTTCTTT.

The sample holds a few counts of this clonotype. The CDR3 sequence is CASSLLSRVSLGDEQFF. The CDR3 DNA reads TGTGCCAGCAGTTTATTATCCCGAGTTTCCCTTGGTGATGAGCAGTTCTTC. This rearrangement joins TRBV27 to TRBJ2-1; D is undetermined. The CDR3 contains 17 residues. Germline assignment: CDR1 MNHEY and CDR2 SMNVEV (reference sequence). V was trimmed by 1 base and J by 8 bases, leaving 21 bases between them.

The chain employs TRBV5-4 and TRBJ2-3; 10 positions match TRBD1. CDR3 length equals 16 residues. Germline V gene sequence: CDR1 SGHNT, CDR2 YYREEE (reference sequence). V dropped 4 bases and J dropped 5; count of bases not matched to a gene: 10. The DNA of the CDR3 is TGTGCCAGCAGCAGCACACCGGGACAGGGGAGAGATACGCAGTATTTT. Amino acids: CASSSTPGQGRDTQYF.

This clonotype was detected only a few times. V usage is TRBV6-5 and J usage is TRBJ1-4; maybe TRBD1 (6 bases). CDR1 is MNHEY, CDR2 SVGAGI, per germline. The CDR3 totals 15 residues. V was trimmed by 0 bases and J by 10 bases, leaving 15 bases between them. The CDR3 is CASSYSGTRVGKLFF. The CDR3 DNA reads TGTGCCAGCAGTTACTCTGGGACAAGGGTTGGAAAACTGTTTTTT.

In this sample, this clonotype turned up many times. V is TRBV7-4 and J is TRBJ2-1, with 7 positions matching TRBD2. Per the germline V gene, CDR1 is SGHVT and CDR2 is SQSDAQ. CDR3 size: 15 residues. With V trimmed by 5 bases and J by 4 bases, 8 bases remained unmatched. The CDR3 nucleotides are TGTGCCAGCAGCCCCCGGGGGAGGGCATACAATGAGCAGTTCTTC. Translated, it gives CASSPRGRAYNEQFF. The complete variable domain, with remaining parts taken from reference TRBV7-4 and TRBJ2-1, reads GAGVSQSPRYKVAKRGRDVALRCDSISGHVTLYWYRQTLGQGSEVLTYSQSDAQRDKSGRPSGRFSAERPERSVSTLKIQRTEQGDSAVYLCASSPRGRAYNEQFFGPGTRLTVL.

This clonotype has only a few counts. The chain has TRBV6-1 and TRBJ2-7, with a possible D match to TRBD2 (6 bases). Germline values: CDR1 MNHNS, CDR2 SASEGT. The CDR3 runs to 14 residues. With 2 bases removed from V and 5 bases from J, the gap between germline ends came to 13 bases. The CDR3 coding sequence is TGTGCCAGCAGTGAATTCGGGGGAGACCACGAGCAGTACTTC. It yields the protein CASSEFGGDHEQYF.

V is TRBV5-5 and J is TRBJ2-5; D is undetermined. The CDR3 sequence is 17 residues long. CDR1 is SGHKS, CDR2 YYEKEE, per germline (reference sequence). The V end lost 6 bases, the J end lost 4 bases, and 25 bases lay between the germline ends. The CDR3 loop is CASTWINDGLTRETQYF. DNA for the CDR3: TGTGCCAGCACCTGGATCAACGACGGGTTAACGAGAGAGACCCAGTACTTC. Supplemented by reference TRBV5-5 and TRBJ2-5, the full variable domain reads DAGVTQSPTHLIKTRGQQVTLRCSPISGHKSVSWYQQVLGQGPQFIFQYYEKEERGRGNFPDRFSARQFPNYSSELNVNALLLGDSALYLCASTWINDGLTRETQYFGPGTRLLVL.

In DNA form, the CDR3 reads TGTGCCAGCTCACCACCTCAAGGGGTCCTAGCGGTGGGCCAAGAGACCCAGTACTTC. Translation: CASSPPQGVLAVGQETQYF. This chain uses TRBV18 with TRBJ2-5, with 7 bases that match TRBD2. The CDR3 has 19 amino acids. J lost 1 base, V lost 0 bases, and 14 bases had no gene match. Germline V gene lookup returns CDR1 KGHSH and CDR2 LQKENI.

The chain combines TRBV27 with TRBJ1-2, with 8 bases fitting TRBD1. This CDR3 has 15 amino acids. Germline assignment: CDR1 MNHEY and CDR2 SMNVEV (reference sequence). V lost 4 bases, J lost 3 bases, and 7 bases stayed unmatched. CDR3 protein: CASSYWTGRDYGYTF. The DNA of the CDR3 is TGTGCCAGCAGTTATTGGACAGGGCGGGACTATGGCTACACCTTC.